What follows are 9 T cell receptor beta chains derived from one specimen sequenced in a study of CD8+ T cells in alopecia areata. Noted treatment: oral pan-JAK inhibitor, 5-10 mg twice daily. Following RNA extraction, reverse transcription yielded cDNA that acted as the sequencing template. TCRdb's table, derived via immunoSEQ multiplex PCR, lists solely in-frame clones and lacks some. The sample consists of about 210,000 clones, approximately 40% of them appearing once. The sequencing here drew on CD4+ T cells sorted from blood, taken between weeks 36 and 40, from a patient treated with tofacitinib. The receptors derive from a human donor with alopecia areata.

The rearrangement uses TRBV29-1 and TRBJ2-3, with a possible D match to TRBD2 (6 bases). V lost 6 bases and J lost 1, with 8 bases in between. Per the germline V gene, CDR1 is SQVTM and CDR2 is ANQGSEA. This CDR3 contains 12 residues. The CDR3 loop is CSVGEGTDTQYF. In nucleotides, the CDR3 is TGCAGCGTGGGGGAGGGCACAGATACGCAGTATTTT.

This chain links TRBV4-3 with TRBJ1-4; no definite D call. Germline loops: CDR1 LGHNA, CDR2 YSLEER. Trimming took 3 bases from V and 5 from J, leaving 7 bases between them. The CDR3 consists of 13 residues. The CDR3 here is CASSQRGNEKLFF. The CDR3 region has the DNA TGCGCCAGCAGCCAGCGCGGGAATGAAAAACTGTTTTTT.

The rearrangement joins TRBV6-5 to TRBJ2-6; D is uncertain. Germline V gene sequence: CDR1 MNHEY, CDR2 SVGAGI. The germline V and J ends were trimmed by 7 bases and 4 bases, with 14 bases remaining between them. CDR3 length: 15 residues. CDR3 loop: CASTPDWAGANVLTF. The CDR3 nucleotides read TGTGCCAGCACCCCAGATTGGGCCGGGGCCAACGTCCTGACTTTC.

This clone was detected a few times. The J gene is TRBJ2-5, the V gene TRBV7-2; D is unresolved. The germline V and J ends were trimmed by 3 bases and 3 bases, with 11 bases remaining between them. CDR1 is SGHTA, CDR2 FQGNSA, per germline. This CDR3 is built from 14 residues. CDR3 bases: TGTGCCAGCAGCTTGCTCGGGCCTAAAGAGACCCAGTACTTC. Translated, it gives CASSLLGPKETQYF.

V is TRBV2 and J is TRBJ1-1; no definite D call. V was pared by 2 bases and J by 5 bases, with 6 bases between. Germline loops: CDR1 SNHLY, CDR2 FYNNEI. The length of the CDR3 is 12 residues. The CDR3 protein is CASSEPPTEAFF. CDR3 DNA: TGTGCCAGCAGTGAACCCCCGACTGAAGCTTTCTTT.

In its sample, this clone was seen a few times. This chain uses TRBV2 with TRBJ1-2; 11 positions match TRBD1. CDR1 is SNHLY and CDR2 is FYNNEI in the germline V gene. This CDR3 contains 15 residues. CDR3 bases: TGTGGGACCCGGCCGGACAGGGGGCCCCAGGATGGCTACACCTTC. Amino acids: CGTRPDRGPQDGYTF.

This clone was counted only a few times. The chain recombines TRBV11-2 with TRBJ2-7; TRBD1 might be the D (5 bases). Germline CDR1 reads SGHAT; CDR2 reads FQNNGV. This CDR3 is 14 amino acids long. Trimming cost V 1 base and J 4 bases, with 11 bases left between them. The CDR3 here is CASSLGDTGYEQYF. The DNA for the CDR3 is TGTGCCAGCAGCTTAGGCGACACAGGATACGAGCAGTACTTC.

The chain carries TRBV5-1 and TRBJ2-1; 12 bases match TRBD2. Trimming cost V 4 bases and J 7 bases; bases outside gene matches: 9. Germline V gene lookup returns CDR1 SGHRS and CDR2 YFSETQ. The CDR3 has 16 residues. In nucleotides, the CDR3 is TGCGCCAGCAGCCCACGGACCGGGACTAGCGGGAATGAGCAGTTCTTC. The encoded protein is CASSPRTGTSGNEQFF.

The rearrangement links TRBV15 to TRBJ2-5; D perhaps matches TRBD1 (7 bases). Trimming stripped 4 bases from V and 5 bases from J, with 11 bases between. There are 13 residues in the CDR3. The V gene's germline CDR1 is LNHNV and CDR2 YYDKDF (reference sequence). The CDR3 DNA reads as TGTGCCACCAGCATGACAGGGAGGGAGACCCAGTACTTC. It codes for CATSMTGRETQYF.